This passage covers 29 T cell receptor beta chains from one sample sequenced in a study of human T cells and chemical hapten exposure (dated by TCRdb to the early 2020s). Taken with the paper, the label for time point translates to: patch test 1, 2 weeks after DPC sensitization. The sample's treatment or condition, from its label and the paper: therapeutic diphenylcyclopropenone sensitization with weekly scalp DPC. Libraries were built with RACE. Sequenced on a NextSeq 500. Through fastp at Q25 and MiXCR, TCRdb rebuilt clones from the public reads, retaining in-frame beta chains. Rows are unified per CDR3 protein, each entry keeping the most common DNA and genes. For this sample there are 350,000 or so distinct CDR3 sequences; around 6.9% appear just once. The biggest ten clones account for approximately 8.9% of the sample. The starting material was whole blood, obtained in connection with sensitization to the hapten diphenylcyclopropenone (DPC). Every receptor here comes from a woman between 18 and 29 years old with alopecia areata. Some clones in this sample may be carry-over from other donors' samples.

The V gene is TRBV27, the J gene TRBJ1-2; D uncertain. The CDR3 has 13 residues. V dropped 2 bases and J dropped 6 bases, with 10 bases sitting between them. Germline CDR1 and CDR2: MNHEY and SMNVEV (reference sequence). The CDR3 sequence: CASSLTQKNGYTF. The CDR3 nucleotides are TGTGCCAGCAGTTTAACACAGAAGAATGGCTACACCTTC.

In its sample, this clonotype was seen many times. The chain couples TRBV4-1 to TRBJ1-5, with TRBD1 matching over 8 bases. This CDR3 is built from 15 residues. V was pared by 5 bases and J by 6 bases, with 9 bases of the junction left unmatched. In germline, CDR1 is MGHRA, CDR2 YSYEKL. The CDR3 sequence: CASSLGQGSPQPQHF. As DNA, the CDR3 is TGCGCCAGCAGCTTAGGACAGGGCTCCCCTCAGCCCCAGCATTTT.

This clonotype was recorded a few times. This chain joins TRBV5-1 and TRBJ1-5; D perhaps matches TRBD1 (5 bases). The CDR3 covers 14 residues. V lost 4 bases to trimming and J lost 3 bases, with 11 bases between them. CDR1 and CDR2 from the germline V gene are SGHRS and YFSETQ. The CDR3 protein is CASSTGTFNQPQHF. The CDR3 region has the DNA TGCGCCAGCAGCACGGGGACTTTCAATCAGCCCCAGCATTTT.

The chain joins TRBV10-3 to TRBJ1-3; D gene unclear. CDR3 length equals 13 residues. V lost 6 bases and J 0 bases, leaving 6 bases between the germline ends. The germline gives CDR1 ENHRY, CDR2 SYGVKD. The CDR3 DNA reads TGTGCCATCAGGGGTAGCTCTGGAAACACCATATATTTT. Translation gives CAIRGSSGNTIYF.

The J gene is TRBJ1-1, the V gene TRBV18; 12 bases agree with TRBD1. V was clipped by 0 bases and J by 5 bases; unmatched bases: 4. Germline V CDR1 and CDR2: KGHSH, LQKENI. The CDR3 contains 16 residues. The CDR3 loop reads CASSPPQGQGATEAFF. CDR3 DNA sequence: TGTGCCAGCTCACCACCGCAGGGACAGGGGGCAACTGAAGCTTTCTTT.

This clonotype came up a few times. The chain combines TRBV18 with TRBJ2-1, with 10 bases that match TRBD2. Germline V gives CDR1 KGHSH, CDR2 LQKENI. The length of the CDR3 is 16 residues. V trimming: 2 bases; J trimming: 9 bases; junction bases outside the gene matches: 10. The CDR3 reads CASSPDSSGGYGEQFF. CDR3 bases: TGTGCCAGCTCACCAGACAGTAGCGGGGGGTATGGTGAGCAGTTCTTC.

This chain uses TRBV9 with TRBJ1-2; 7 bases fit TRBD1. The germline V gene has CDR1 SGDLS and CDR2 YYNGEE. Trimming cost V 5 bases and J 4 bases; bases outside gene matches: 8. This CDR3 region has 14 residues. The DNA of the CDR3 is TGTGCCAGCAGAGAGGGACAGAGGCCCTATGGCTACACCTTC. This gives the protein CASREGQRPYGYTF. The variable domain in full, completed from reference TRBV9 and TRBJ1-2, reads DSGVTQTPKHLITATGQRVTLRCSPRSGDLSVYWYQQSLDQGLQFLIQYYNGEERAKGNILERFSAQQFPDLHSELNLSSLELGDSALYFCASREGQRPYGYTFGSGTRLTVV.

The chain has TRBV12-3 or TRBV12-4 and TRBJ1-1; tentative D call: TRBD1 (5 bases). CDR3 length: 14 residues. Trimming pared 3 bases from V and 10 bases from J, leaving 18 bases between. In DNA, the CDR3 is TGTGCCAGCAGTTTCTTTTCAGGGCCCCAGGTAGCTTTCTTT. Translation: CASSFFSGPQVAFF.

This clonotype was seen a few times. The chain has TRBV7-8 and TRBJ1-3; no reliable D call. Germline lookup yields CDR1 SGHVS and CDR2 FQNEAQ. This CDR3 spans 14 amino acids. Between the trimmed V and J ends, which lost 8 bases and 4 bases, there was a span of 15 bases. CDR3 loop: CASVLGMGGNTIYF. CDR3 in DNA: TGTGCCAGCGTGCTGGGGATGGGCGGAAACACCATATATTTT.

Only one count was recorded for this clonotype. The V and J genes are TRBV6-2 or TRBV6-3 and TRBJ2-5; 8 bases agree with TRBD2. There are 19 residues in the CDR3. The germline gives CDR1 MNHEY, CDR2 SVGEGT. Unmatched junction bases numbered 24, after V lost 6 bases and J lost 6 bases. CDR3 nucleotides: TGTGCCAGCAGGCTACCTAGCCTGAGGACAGCGGGGGAAGTAAAGACCCAGTACTTC. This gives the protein CASRLPSLRTAGEVKTQYF.

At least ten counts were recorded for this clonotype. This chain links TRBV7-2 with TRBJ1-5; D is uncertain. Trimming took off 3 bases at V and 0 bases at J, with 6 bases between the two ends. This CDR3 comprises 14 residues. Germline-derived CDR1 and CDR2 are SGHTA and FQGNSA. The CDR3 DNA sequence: TGTGCCAGCAGCTTTACTAATAGCAATCAGCCCCAGCATTTT. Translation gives CASSFTNSNQPQHF.

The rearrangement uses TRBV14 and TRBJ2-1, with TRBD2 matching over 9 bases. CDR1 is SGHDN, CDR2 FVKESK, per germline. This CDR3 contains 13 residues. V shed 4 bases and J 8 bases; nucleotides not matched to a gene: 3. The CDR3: CASSPGLAHEQFF. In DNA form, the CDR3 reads TGTGCCAGCAGCCCGGGACTAGCCCATGAGCAGTTCTTC.

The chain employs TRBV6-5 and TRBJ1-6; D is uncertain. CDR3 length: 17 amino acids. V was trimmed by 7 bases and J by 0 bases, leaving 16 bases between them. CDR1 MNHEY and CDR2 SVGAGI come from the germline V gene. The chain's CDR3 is CASTGGRVSSYNSPLHF. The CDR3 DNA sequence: TGTGCCAGCACGGGCGGGAGAGTTAGCTCCTATAATTCACCCCTCCACTTT.

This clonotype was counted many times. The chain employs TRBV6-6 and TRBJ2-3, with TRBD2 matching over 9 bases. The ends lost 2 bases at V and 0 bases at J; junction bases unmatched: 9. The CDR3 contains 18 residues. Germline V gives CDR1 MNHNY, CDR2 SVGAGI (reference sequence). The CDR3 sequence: CASSYILAGSSSTDTQYF. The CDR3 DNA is TGTGCCAGCAGTTACATCCTAGCGGGGTCCTCTAGCACAGATACGCAGTATTTT.

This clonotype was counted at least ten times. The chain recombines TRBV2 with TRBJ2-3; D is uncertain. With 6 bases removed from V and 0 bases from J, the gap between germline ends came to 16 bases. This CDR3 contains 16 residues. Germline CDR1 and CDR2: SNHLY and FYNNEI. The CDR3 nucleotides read TGTGCCAGCAGATTGGGAACCCCGCCTAGCACAGATACGCAGTATTTT. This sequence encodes CASRLGTPPSTDTQYF.

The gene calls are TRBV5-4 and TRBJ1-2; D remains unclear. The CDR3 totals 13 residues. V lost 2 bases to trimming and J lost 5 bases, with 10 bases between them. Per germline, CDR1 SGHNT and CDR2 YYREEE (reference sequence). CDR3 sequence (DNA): TGTGCCAGCAGCTTACCGAGTTTGTATGGCTACACCTTC. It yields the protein CASSLPSLYGYTF.

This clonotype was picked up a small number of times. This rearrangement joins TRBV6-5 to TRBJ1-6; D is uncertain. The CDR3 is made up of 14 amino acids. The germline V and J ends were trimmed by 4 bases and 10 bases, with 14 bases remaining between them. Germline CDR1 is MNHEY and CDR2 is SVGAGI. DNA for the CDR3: TGTGCCAGCAGTTGGACTAGAACTCGGTCACCCCTCCACTTT. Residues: CASSWTRTRSPLHF.

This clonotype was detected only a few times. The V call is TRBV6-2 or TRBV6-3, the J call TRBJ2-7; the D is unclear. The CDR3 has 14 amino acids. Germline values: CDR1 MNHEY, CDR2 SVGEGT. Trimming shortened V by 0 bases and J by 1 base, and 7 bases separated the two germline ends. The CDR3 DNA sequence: TGTGCCAGCAGTTACTCGTCGGATTCCTACGAGCAGTACTTC. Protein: CASSYSSDSYEQYF.

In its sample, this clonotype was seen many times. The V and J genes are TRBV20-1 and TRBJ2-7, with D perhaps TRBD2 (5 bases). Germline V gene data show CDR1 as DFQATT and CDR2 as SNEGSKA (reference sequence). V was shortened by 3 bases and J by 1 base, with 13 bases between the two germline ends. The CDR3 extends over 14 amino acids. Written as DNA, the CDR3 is TGCAGTGCTAGTTCAAATGGCGGGTCCTACGAGCAGTACTTC. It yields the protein CSASSNGGSYEQYF.

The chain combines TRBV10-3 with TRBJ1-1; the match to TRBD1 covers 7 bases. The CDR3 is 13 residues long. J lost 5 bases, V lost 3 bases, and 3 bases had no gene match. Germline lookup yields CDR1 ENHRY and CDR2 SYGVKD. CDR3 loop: CAISDYRGTEAFF. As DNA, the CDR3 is TGTGCCATCAGTGACTACAGGGGTACTGAAGCTTTCTTT.

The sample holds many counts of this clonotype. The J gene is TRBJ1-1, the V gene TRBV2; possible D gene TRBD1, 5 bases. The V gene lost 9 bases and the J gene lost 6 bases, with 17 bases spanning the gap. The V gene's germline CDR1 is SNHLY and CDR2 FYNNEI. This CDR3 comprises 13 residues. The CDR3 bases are TGTGCCAGGAGATGGGGGATTGACGCTGAAGCTTTCTTT. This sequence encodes CARRWGIDAEAFF.

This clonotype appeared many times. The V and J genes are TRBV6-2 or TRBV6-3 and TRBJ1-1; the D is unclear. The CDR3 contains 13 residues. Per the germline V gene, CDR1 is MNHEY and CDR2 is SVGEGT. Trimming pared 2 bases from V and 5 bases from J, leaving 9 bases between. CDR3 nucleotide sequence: TGTGCCAGCAGTTACGGCGGGGAGACTGAAGCTTTCTTT. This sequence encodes CASSYGGETEAFF.

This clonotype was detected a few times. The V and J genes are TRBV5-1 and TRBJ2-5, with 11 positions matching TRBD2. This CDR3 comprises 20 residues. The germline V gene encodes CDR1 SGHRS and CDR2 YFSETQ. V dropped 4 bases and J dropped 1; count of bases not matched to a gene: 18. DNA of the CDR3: TGCGCCAGCAGCCCCTGGCCGGCGTCTAGCGGGGGGTCCAGCCAAGAGACCCAGTACTTC. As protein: CASSPWPASSGGSSQETQYF.

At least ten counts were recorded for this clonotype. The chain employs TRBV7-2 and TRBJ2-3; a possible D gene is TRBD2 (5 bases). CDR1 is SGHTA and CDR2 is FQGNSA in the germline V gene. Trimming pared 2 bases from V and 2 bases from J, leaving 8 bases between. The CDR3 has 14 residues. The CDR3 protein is CASSLRLPTDTQYF. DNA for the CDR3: TGTGCCAGCAGCTTAAGACTACCCACAGATACGCAGTATTTT.

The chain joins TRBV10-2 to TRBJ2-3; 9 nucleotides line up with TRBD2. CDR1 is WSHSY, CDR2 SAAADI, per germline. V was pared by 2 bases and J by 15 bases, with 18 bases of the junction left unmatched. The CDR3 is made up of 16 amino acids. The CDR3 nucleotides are TGCGCCAGCAGTGAGGCCCGGGCTAGCGGGGAAGGCTGGTCCTATTTT. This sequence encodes CASSEARASGEGWSYF.

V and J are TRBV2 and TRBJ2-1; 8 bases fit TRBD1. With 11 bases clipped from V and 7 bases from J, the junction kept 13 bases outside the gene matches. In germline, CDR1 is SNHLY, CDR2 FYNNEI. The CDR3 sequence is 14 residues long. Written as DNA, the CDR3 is TGTGCCGCTAGAGGCAGGGGGCTACGAAATGAGCAGTTCTTC. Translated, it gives CAARGRGLRNEQFF.

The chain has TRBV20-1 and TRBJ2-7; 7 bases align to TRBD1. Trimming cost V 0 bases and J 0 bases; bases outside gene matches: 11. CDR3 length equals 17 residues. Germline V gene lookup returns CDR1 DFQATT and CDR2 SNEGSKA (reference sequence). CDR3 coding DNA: TGCAGTGCTAGAGATCGTGCCCGACAGGGAAACTCCTACGAGCAGTACTTC. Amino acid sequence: CSARDRARQGNSYEQYF.

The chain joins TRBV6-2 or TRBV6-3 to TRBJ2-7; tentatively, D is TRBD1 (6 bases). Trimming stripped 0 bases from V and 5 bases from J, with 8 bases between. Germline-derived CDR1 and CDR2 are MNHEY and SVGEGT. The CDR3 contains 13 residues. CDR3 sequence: CASSYSTGNEQYF. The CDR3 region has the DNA TGTGCCAGCAGTTACTCCACAGGGAACGAGCAGTACTTC.

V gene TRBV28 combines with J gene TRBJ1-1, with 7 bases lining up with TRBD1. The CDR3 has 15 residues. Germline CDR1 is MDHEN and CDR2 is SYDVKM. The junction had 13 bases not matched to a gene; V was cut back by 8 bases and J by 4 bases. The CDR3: CASSFNNRGGTEAFF. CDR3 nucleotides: TGTGCCAGCTCCTTTAACAACAGGGGTGGCACTGAAGCTTTCTTT. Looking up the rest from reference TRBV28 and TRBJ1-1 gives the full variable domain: DVKVTQSSRYLVKRTGEKVFLECVQDMDHENMFWYRQDPGLGLRLIYFSYDVKMKEKGDIPEGYSVSREKKERFSLILESASTNQTSMYLCASSFNNRGGTEAFFGQGTRLTVV.